What follows are 25 T cell receptor beta chains derived from one specimen sequenced in a study of human T cells and chemical hapten exposure. Time point given: patch test 3, about 24 weeks after DPC sensitization. The treatment is: therapeutic diphenylcyclopropenone sensitization with weekly scalp DPC. TCRdb re-called the RACE reads with MiXCR, one entry per CDR3 protein. The data contain more than 150,000 distinct CDR3 sequences, about 25% of them seen just once; the ten biggest clones take up roughly 2.3%. Sequenced here: whole blood, sampled in connection with sensitization to the hapten diphenylcyclopropenone (DPC). The receptor source for this set is a middle-aged woman with alopecia areata. Some clones in this sample may be carry-over from other donors' samples.

The chain has TRBV29-1 and TRBJ2-3; 10 nucleotides align to TRBD2. After removal of 1 base from V and 1 base from J, the junction contained 2 bases not matched to a gene. The CDR3 runs to 15 residues. The germline V gene has CDR1 SQVTM and CDR2 ANQGSEA. CDR3 sequence (DNA): TGCAGCGTTGAAGGGACTAGCGGAGGCACAGATACGCAGTATTTT. It encodes CSVEGTSGGTDTQYF.

The chain's CDR3 is CASSRGSENYGYTF. DNA of the CDR3: TGCGCCAGCAGCCGCGGGTCAGAGAACTATGGCTACACCTTC. The rearrangement uses TRBV4-3 and TRBJ1-2; D uncertain. This CDR3 has 14 amino acids. V shed 4 bases and J shed 2 bases, with 11 bases lying between them. From germline, CDR1 is LGHNA and CDR2 YSLEER.

The V call is TRBV7-2, the J call TRBJ2-7, with 7 bases fitting TRBD1. With 5 bases clipped from V and 7 bases from J, the junction kept 14 bases outside the gene matches. The CDR3 has 15 residues. The V gene's germline CDR1 is SGHTA and CDR2 FQGNSA. Written as DNA, the CDR3 is TGTGCCAGCAGCCCGACCTCTAAGGGGGCCCGGGAGCAGTACTTC. Translating gives CASSPTSKGAREQYF.

This clonotype showed up just a few times. The J gene is TRBJ1-4, the V gene TRBV19; D is undetermined. There are 13 residues in the CDR3. CDR1 and CDR2 (germline): LNHDA, SQIVND (reference sequence). V was cut by 1 base and J by 8 bases, with 8 bases left in between. CDR3 nucleotide sequence: TGTGCCAGTAGTATAGGAAGAGGCGAAAAACTGTTTTTT. As protein: CASSIGRGEKLFF.

The sample holds a few counts of this clonotype. The chain joins TRBV20-1 to TRBJ2-6; D not certain. The CDR3 is 13 amino acids. V was shortened by 5 bases and J by 4 bases, with 9 bases between the two germline ends. Germline loops: CDR1 DFQATT, CDR2 SNEGSKA (reference sequence). The CDR3 DNA reads as TGCAGTGCTGACATGCCCGGGGCCAACGTCCTGACTTTC. Translated, it gives CSADMPGANVLTF.

This clonotype appeared many times. The chain links TRBV29-1 to TRBJ2-7; D is tentatively TRBD1 or TRBD2 (6 bases each). Trimming stripped 6 bases from V and 2 bases from J, with 17 bases between. This CDR3 contains 14 residues. From germline, CDR1 is SQVTM and CDR2 ANQGSEA. As DNA, the CDR3 is TGCAGCGTGAGGGGGGTCGGGAGTACCTACGAGCAGTACTTC. It is translated as CSVRGVGSTYEQYF.

This clonotype was observed many times. The rearrangement joins TRBV6-2 or TRBV6-3 to TRBJ2-5; the D gene is possibly TRBD1 (5 bases). Between the trimmed V and J ends, which lost 10 bases and 4 bases, there was a span of 19 bases. CDR3 length: 14 residues. Germline CDR1 and CDR2: MNHEY and SVGEGT. CDR3 nucleotide sequence: TGTGCCACGTGCCCCCCAGGGAATCGAGAGACCCAGTACTTC. This sequence encodes CATCPPGNRETQYF.

This clonotype was observed many times. V gene TRBV7-2 combines with J gene TRBJ2-3; the D is unclear. The length of the CDR3 is 13 residues. Trimming removed 1 base from V and 3 bases from J, with 5 bases in between. The germline CDR1 and CDR2 sequences are SGHTA and FQGNSA. CDR3 DNA: TGTGCCAGCAGCTTAGGGGGAACAGATACGCAGTATTTT. This gives the protein CASSLGGTDTQYF.

This clonotype was observed a few times. J is TRBJ1-1 and V is TRBV7-9, with D perhaps matching TRBD1 (6 bases). The CDR3 length is 18 residues. CDR1 SEHNR and CDR2 FQNEAQ come from the germline V gene (reference sequence). V was shortened by 2 bases and J by 0 bases, with 19 bases between the two germline ends. The CDR3 loop is CASSLRGGNRIMNTEAFF. The CDR3 bases are TGTGCCAGCAGCTTAAGAGGGGGGAATCGAATCATGAACACTGAAGCTTTCTTT.

This chain joins TRBV6-2 or TRBV6-3 and TRBJ1-2; D is unresolved. V was clipped by 10 bases and J by 4 bases, with 16 bases between them. CDR1 is MNHEY, CDR2 SVGEGT, per germline. The CDR3 totals 13 residues. The CDR3 DNA reads as TGTGCCATCAACGGCGGAGGTAGCTATGGCTACACCTTC. As protein: CAINGGGSYGYTF.

This chain connects TRBV5-1 to TRBJ2-7; unclear D gene. Trimming took 2 bases from V and 2 from J, leaving 17 bases between them. Per the germline V gene, CDR1 is SGHRS and CDR2 is YFSETQ. The CDR3 is 16 residues long. CDR3 protein: CASSFTVQTPTYEQYF. CDR3 nucleotides: TGCGCCAGCAGCTTTACAGTCCAAACCCCAACCTACGAGCAGTACTTC.

Only a few counts were recorded for this clonotype. V and J are TRBV29-1 and TRBJ1-2; a weak D match, TRBD1 (5 bases). The V and J ends lost 8 bases and 2 bases respectively, with 9 bases between them. There are 11 residues in the CDR3. CDR1 is SQVTM and CDR2 is ANQGSEA in the germline V gene. The CDR3 DNA reads as TGCAGCATCGACAGCAACTATGGCTACACCTTC. Protein: CSIDSNYGYTF.

V gene TRBV29-1 combines with J gene TRBJ2-3; TRBD1 might be the D (5 bases). Trimming cost V 3 bases and J 0 bases, with 13 bases left between them. This CDR3 has 15 residues. Germline values: CDR1 SQVTM, CDR2 ANQGSEA. In DNA, the CDR3 is TGCAGCGTTGAGGGGCATCCGCAAAGCACAGATACGCAGTATTTT. Encoded protein: CSVEGHPQSTDTQYF.

The V call is TRBV28, the J call TRBJ2-7, with D perhaps TRBD1 (7 bases). Germline CDR1 is MDHEN and CDR2 is SYDVKM. V was cut by 3 bases and J by 3 bases, with 15 bases left in between. This CDR3 is 15 amino acids long. In DNA form, the CDR3 reads TGTGCCAGCAGTTTTAGGGGGCGGGGAAGCTACGAGCAGTACTTC. This translates into CASSFRGRGSYEQYF.

The chain carries TRBV4-3 and TRBJ1-2, with no clear D. The CDR3 contains 15 residues. Germline CDR1 reads LGHNA; CDR2 reads YSLEER. The ends were cut back, 1 base at V and 3 bases at J, with 12 bases in the middle. The CDR3, as DNA: TGCGCCAGCAGCCAAGTCTCCCCGGCGGACTATGGCTACACCTTC. The encoded protein is CASSQVSPADYGYTF.

This clonotype occurred a few times. This chain links TRBV7-2 with TRBJ1-5; tentatively, D is TRBD1 (5 bases). Germline-derived CDR1 and CDR2 are SGHTA and FQGNSA. The V gene lost 3 bases and the J gene lost 0 bases, with 9 bases spanning the gap. The CDR3 spans 15 residues. The CDR3: CASSFVGDSNQPQHF. The CDR3, as DNA: TGTGCCAGCAGCTTTGTGGGGGATAGCAATCAGCCCCAGCATTTT.

This clonotype was observed a handful of times. The chain joins TRBV7-4 to TRBJ2-7, with 7 positions matching TRBD2. Trimming removed 11 bases from V and 1 base from J; junction bases left unmatched: 8. The CDR3 runs 13 residues. The germline V gene has CDR1 SGHVT and CDR2 SQSDAQ. The CDR3 is CACSGSESYEQYF. The CDR3 region has the DNA TGTGCCTGTAGCGGGTCCGAGTCCTACGAGCAGTACTTC. Together with reference TRBV7-4 and TRBJ2-7, the CDR3 gives the full variable domain: GAGVSQSPRYKVAKRGRDVALRCDSISGHVTLYWYRQTLGQGSEVLTYSQSDAQRDKSGRPSGRFSAERPERSVSTLKIQRTEQGDSAVYLCACSGSESYEQYFGPGTRLTVT.

This clonotype was seen a handful of times. The genes are TRBV6-2 or TRBV6-3 and TRBJ2-7; D possibly corresponds to TRBD2 (6 bases). Trimming took off 2 bases at V and 2 bases at J, with 13 bases between the two ends. CDR1 and CDR2 (germline): MNHEY, SVGEGT. This CDR3 is 15 amino acids long. For the CDR3, the DNA is TGTGCCAGCAGTTACAGGCTAGCGTATGCCTACGAGCAGTACTTC. Its protein product is CASSYRLAYAYEQYF.

The chain combines TRBV6-2 or TRBV6-3 with TRBJ1-5, with D maybe TRBD1 (6 bases). This CDR3 is 14 amino acids long. Germline V gives CDR1 MNHEY, CDR2 SVGEGT. Trimming pared 6 bases from V and 2 bases from J, leaving 11 bases between. The CDR3 bases are TGTGCCAGCAGCTCTAGACAGGGCAATCAGCCCCAGCATTTT. It codes for CASSSRQGNQPQHF.

The V gene is TRBV12-3 or TRBV12-4, the J gene TRBJ2-1, with 10 bases matching TRBD1. This CDR3 comprises 13 residues. V was pared by 6 bases and J by 9 bases, with 5 bases of the junction left unmatched. The CDR3 loop reads CASRRDRGGEQFF. In DNA, the CDR3 is TGTGCCAGCAGGCGGGACAGGGGAGGTGAGCAGTTCTTC.

This rearrangement joins TRBV27 to TRBJ2-4, with D perhaps TRBD2 (6 bases). The CDR3 contains 14 residues. Per germline, CDR1 MNHEY and CDR2 SMNVEV (reference sequence). The V end was cut by 3 bases, the J end by 2 bases, with 8 bases between. CDR3: CASSFAGSKNIQYF. In DNA, the CDR3 is TGTGCCAGCAGTTTTGCGGGGTCCAAAAACATTCAGTACTTC.

The V call is TRBV6-2 or TRBV6-3, the J call TRBJ2-1, with unresolved D. V lost 2 bases to trimming and J lost 10 bases, with 9 bases between them. Germline V gene lookup returns CDR1 MNHEY and CDR2 SVGEGT. CDR3 size: 12 residues. The CDR3: CASSYRVAEQFF. The CDR3 DNA follows: TGTGCCAGCAGTTACCGGGTCGCAGAGCAGTTCTTC.

V is TRBV4-2 and J is TRBJ1-3; 9 bases line up with TRBD1. The CDR3 has 15 residues. The germline CDR1 and CDR2 sequences are LGHNA and YNFKEQ. With V trimmed by 2 bases and J by 4 bases, 3 bases remained unmatched. This CDR3 reads CASSQTGQGGNTIYF. In nucleotides, the CDR3 is TGTGCCAGCAGCCAAACAGGACAGGGGGGAAACACCATATATTTT.

This chain joins TRBV12-3 or TRBV12-4 and TRBJ2-1, with D perhaps TRBD2 (5 bases). Trimming took 7 bases from V and 5 from J, leaving 12 bases between them. This CDR3 spans 13 amino acids. The CDR3 loop reads CASNLGVNNEQFF. CDR3 in DNA: TGTGCCAGCAACCTCGGGGTCAACAATGAGCAGTTCTTC.

V gene TRBV6-1 combines with J gene TRBJ1-2; 9 bases map to TRBD1. Germline V gene lookup returns CDR1 MNHNS and CDR2 SASEGT. V trimming: 6 bases; J trimming: 6 bases; junction bases outside the gene matches: 8. The CDR3 totals 14 residues. This CDR3 reads CASSSTGGSNGYTF. The CDR3 DNA sequence: TGTGCCAGCAGCTCGACAGGGGGTTCGAATGGCTACACCTTC.